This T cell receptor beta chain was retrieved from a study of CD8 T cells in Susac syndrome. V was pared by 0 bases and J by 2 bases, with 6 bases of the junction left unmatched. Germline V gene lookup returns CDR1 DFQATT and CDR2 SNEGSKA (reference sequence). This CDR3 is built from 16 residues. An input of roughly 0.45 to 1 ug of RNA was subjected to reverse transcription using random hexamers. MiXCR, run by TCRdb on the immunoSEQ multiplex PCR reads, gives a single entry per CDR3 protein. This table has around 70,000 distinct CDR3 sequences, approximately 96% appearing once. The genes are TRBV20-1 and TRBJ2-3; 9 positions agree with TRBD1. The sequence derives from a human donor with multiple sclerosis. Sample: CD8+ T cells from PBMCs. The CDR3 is CSARDRGQGVTDTQYF. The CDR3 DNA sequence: TGCAGTGCTAGAGACAGGGGACAGGGAGTCACAGATACGCAGTATTTT.